This T cell receptor (beta chain) was retrieved from a study of blood T cell repertoires in COVID-19. Overall study context: Samples taken during acute and convalescent COVID-19 were collected in the United States, Italy and Spain.

Grouping used clinical history reported by participants in a survey and questionnaire. Clones were read by immunoSEQ multiplex PCR, and TCRdb kept only the in-frame ones, dropping some. This sample has 300,000 or so clones, with roughly 90% found just once. CDR1 and CDR2 from the germline V gene are MNHEY and SMNVEV (reference sequence). This CDR3 has 14 residues. Trimming left V 6 bases short and J 0 bases short, with 12 bases between. The TCR comes from a woman aged 45-65 years who had been exposed to COVID-19. The chain employs TRBV27 and TRBJ2-7; D possibly corresponds to TRBD1 (6 bases). Sequencing was done on a sample of PBMCs or T cells enriched from blood (not recorded which). This chain's CDR3 is CASSSVDSSYEQYF. In DNA, the CDR3 is TGTGCCAGCAGCTCCGTGGACAGCTCCTACGAGCAGTACTTC.